The 8 T cell receptor beta chains below all came from one sample that was sequenced in a study of neurological immune-mediated disorders. MiXCR, run by TCRdb on the 5' RACE reads, gives a single entry per CDR3 protein. The sample records about 84,000 distinct CDR3 sequences, under 13% being singletons. Sequenced: PBMCs. Receptors originate from a man between 40 and 49 years old in good health.

This clonotype was picked up many times. The CDR3 protein is CASSPRRSVTYEQYF. The CDR3 coding sequence is TGTGCCAGCAGTCCTCGACGGAGCGTGACCTACGAGCAGTACTTC. The chain carries TRBV27 and TRBJ2-7; D is ambiguous. This CDR3 has 15 amino acids. V was pared by 5 bases and J by 2 bases, with 16 bases between. Germline V gene sequence: CDR1 MNHEY, CDR2 SMNVEV (reference sequence).

This clonotype was seen ten or more times. The gene calls are TRBV29-1 and TRBJ2-3; weak D call: TRBD2 (5 bases). Trimming cost V 3 bases and J 6 bases, with 13 bases left between them. The CDR3 covers 13 residues. The V gene's germline CDR1 is SQVTM and CDR2 ANQGSEA. In nucleotides, the CDR3 is TGCAGCGTTGAGGAAGCGGCTGGGGATACGCAGTATTTT. Encoded protein: CSVEEAAGDTQYF.

In regard to this clonotype: A read error may explain this, as a much larger clone is one base away. The rearrangement uses TRBV29-1 and TRBJ2-7; TRBD1 might be the D (7 bases). CDR1 and CDR2 (germline): SQVTM, ANQGSEA. The CDR3 is 13 residues long. This chain's CDR3 is CSANQGGGYDQYF. The CDR3 DNA is TGCAGCGCTAATCAGGGGGGCGGCTACGACCAGTACTTC.

This clonotype was recorded at least ten times. The chain is built from TRBV24-1 and TRBJ2-5; 9 nucleotides align to TRBD2. Per the germline V gene, CDR1 is KGHDR and CDR2 is SFDVKD. The J segment lost 4 bases and the V segment lost 3 bases, leaving 5 bases of the junction unmatched. The length of the CDR3 is 15 residues. The CDR3 DNA reads TGTGCCACCAGTGATGGCGGGGGGGCCGGAGAGACCCAGTACTTC. As protein: CATSDGGGAGETQYF.

The chain carries TRBV4-1 and TRBJ2-1; possibly TRBD1 or TRBD2 for D (5 bases each). The CDR3 is 13 residues long. Trimming stripped 1 base from V and 7 bases from J, with 8 bases between. CDR1 MGHRA and CDR2 YSYEKL come from the germline V gene. The CDR3 DNA follows: TGCGCCAGCAGCCAAGTGGGACGTAATGAGCAGTTCTTC. Amino acid sequence: CASSQVGRNEQFF.

This clonotype came up many times. The CDR3 protein is CASRELAGGRREQFF. The CDR3 DNA follows: TGTGCCAGCAGGGAACTAGCGGGGGGGCGTCGTGAGCAGTTCTTC. The gene calls are TRBV2 and TRBJ2-1; 13 bases align to TRBD2. The CDR3 consists of 15 residues. Germline loops: CDR1 SNHLY, CDR2 FYNNEI. Unmatched junction bases numbered 8, after V lost 6 bases and J lost 9 bases.

This clonotype was seen at least ten times. The chain recombines TRBV18 with TRBJ2-7; 7 positions agree with TRBD1. CDR3 length: 14 residues. CDR1 KGHSH and CDR2 LQKENI come from the germline V gene. The V segment lost 6 bases and the J segment 3 bases; nucleotides outside the gene matches: 8. The CDR3 here is CASSPEGQFYEQYF. The DNA for the CDR3 is TGTGCCAGCTCCCCTGAGGGACAGTTCTACGAGCAGTACTTC. The complete variable domain, with remaining parts taken from reference TRBV18 and TRBJ2-7, reads NAGVMQNPRHLVRRRGQEARLRCSPMKGHSHVYWYRQLPEEGLKFMVYLQKENIIDESGMPKERFSAEFPKEGPSILRIQQVVRGDSAAYFCASSPEGQFYEQYFGPGTRLTVT.

This chain joins TRBV12-3 or TRBV12-4 and TRBJ2-7, with 16 nucleotides matching TRBD2. V was clipped by 6 bases and J by 5 bases; unmatched bases: 10. CDR3 length: 17 amino acids. The CDR3 bases are TGTGCCAGCAGAACCGGGACTAGCGGGAGGGCCATGGACGAGCAGTACTTC. Its translation: CASRTGTSGRAMDEQYF.